This T cell receptor (beta chain) stems from a study of response to subunit inactivated influenza vaccine. TCRdb called the RT-PCR reads again in MiXCR, with one record for every CDR3 protein. The table includes roughly 500,000 distinct CDR3 sequences, 16% detected once. Study-wide findings and caveats: Authors suggested each seasonal influenza vaccination recruits few new T cells.

A note on this clonotype: Antigen specificity is unknown.

CDR1 SEHNR and CDR2 FQNEAQ come from the germline V gene (reference sequence). This CDR3 is built from 14 residues. V lost 5 bases and J lost 6, with 15 bases in between. This receptor was obtained from a man aged 45-69 years who received an inactivated influenza vaccine. J is TRBJ2-3 and V is TRBV7-9; D possibly corresponds to TRBD2 (6 bases). The material was CD4+ T cells sorted from PBMCs, obtained around 2 years after vaccination. The CDR3 sequence: CASSGGTPSDTQYF. In DNA form, the CDR3 reads TGTGCCAGCAGCGGAGGGACTCCGTCGGATACGCAGTATTTT.